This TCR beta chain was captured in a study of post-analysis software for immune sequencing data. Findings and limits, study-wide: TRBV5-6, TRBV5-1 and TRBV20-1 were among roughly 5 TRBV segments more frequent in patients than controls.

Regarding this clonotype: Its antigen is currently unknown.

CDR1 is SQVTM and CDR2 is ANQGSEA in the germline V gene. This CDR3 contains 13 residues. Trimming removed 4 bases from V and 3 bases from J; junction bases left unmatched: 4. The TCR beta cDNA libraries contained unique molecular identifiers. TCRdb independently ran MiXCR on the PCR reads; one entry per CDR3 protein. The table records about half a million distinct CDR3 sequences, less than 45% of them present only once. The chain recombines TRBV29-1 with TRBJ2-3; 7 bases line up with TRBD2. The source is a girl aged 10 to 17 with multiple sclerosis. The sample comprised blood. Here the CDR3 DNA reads TGCAGCGTTGGGGGAGGGCGAACAGATACGCAGTATTTT. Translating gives CSVGGGRTDTQYF.